This note documents a single T cell receptor (beta chain) sequence. These data are taken from a study of blood T cell repertoires in COVID-19. The V end was cut by 5 bases, the J end by 1 base, with 12 bases between. Germline values: CDR1 WNHNN, CDR2 SYGVQD (reference sequence). The CDR3 contains 15 residues. Profiled with immunoSEQ multiplex PCR; TCRdb holds only in-frame clones, not every one. The sample lists some 160,000 clones; roughly 80% were seen once. Sample: PBMCs or T cells enriched from blood (not recorded which). The receptor comes from a woman aged 60-70 years who had recovered from COVID-19. The rearrangement links TRBV10-1 to TRBJ1-5; a weak D match, TRBD1 (5 bases). DNA for the CDR3: TGCGCCAGCAGTCCCGGCAGGGTCAGCAATCAGCCCCAGCATTTT. Translating gives CASSPGRVSNQPQHF.